The 15 T cell receptor beta chains below were found in one sample sequenced in a study of regulatory T cells in long-lasting Graves disease. Arm-PCR of CDR3 regions and iRepertoire HTBI primers were the basis on which TCR beta libraries were built. TCRdb reanalysed the multiplex PCR reads using MiXCR and keeps one entry per CDR3 protein. The sample has roughly 400,000 distinct CDR3 sequences; about 21% are singletons. Indicated time point: persistent/refractory GD, antithyroid drugs over 5 years with positive TRAb. After RNA was extracted from PBMCs, the TCR library was made from it. This sample comprised peripheral blood mononuclear cells (PBMCs), obtained when the disease was refractory, from a patient treated with antithyroid drugs. These receptors came from a female donor with Graves disease.

This clonotype has a count of ten or more. This chain links TRBV28 with TRBJ2-5, with TRBD2 identical over 12 bases. J was trimmed by 5 bases and V by 5 bases; bases with no gene match: 6. Germline V gene sequence: CDR1 MDHEN, CDR2 SYDVKM. The CDR3 runs to 15 residues. The CDR3 here is CASSQLAGGGETQYF. The DNA for the CDR3 is TGTGCCAGCAGTCAACTAGCGGGAGGTGGGGAGACCCAGTACTTC.

The V gene is TRBV5-5, the J gene TRBJ1-5; TRBD1 aligns across 8 bases. This CDR3 contains 14 residues. The germline CDR1 and CDR2 sequences are SGHKS and YYEKEE (reference sequence). V dropped 7 bases and J dropped 6; count of bases not matched to a gene: 9. For the CDR3, the DNA is TGTGCCAGCTCACCCGACAGGGGACTTCAGCCCCAGCATTTT. Protein: CASSPDRGLQPQHF.

This chain joins TRBV12-3 or TRBV12-4 and TRBJ2-1, with 14 positions matching TRBD2. The CDR3 is 17 amino acids. Trimming cost V 6 bases and J 3 bases; bases outside gene matches: 7. CDR3 nucleotides: TGTGCCAGCAGACCCGGACTAGCGGGAGGTCTCTACAATGAGCAGTTCTTC. It encodes CASRPGLAGGLYNEQFF.

This clonotype was detected many times. The V call is TRBV20-1, the J call TRBJ2-5, with D perhaps matching TRBD2 (6 bases). Deletions cut 2 bases from V and 5 bases from J, with 15 bases between. This CDR3 is 14 amino acids long. Looked up from germline, CDR1 is DFQATT and CDR2 is SNEGSKA (reference sequence). The CDR3 reads CSARRGARGETQYF. The CDR3 region has the DNA TGCAGTGCTAGAAGAGGAGCCCGGGGGGAGACCCAGTACTTC.

This clonotype appeared many times. V and J are TRBV7-9 and TRBJ2-7, with 9 bases that match TRBD2. Germline CDR1 and CDR2: SEHNR and FQNEAQ (reference sequence). V shed 5 bases and J 4 bases; nucleotides not matched to a gene: 9. The CDR3 covers 15 residues. CDR3 amino acids: CASSPRTSAGYEQYF. In nucleotides, the CDR3 is TGTGCCAGCAGCCCCAGGACTAGCGCGGGATACGAGCAGTACTTC.

The CDR3 region has the DNA TGCGCCAGCAGCAGCAGGGTGGGGGCTAATAGTAACGCGCAGTACTTC. Protein product: CASSSRVGANSNAQYF. V is TRBV5-1 and J is TRBJ2-7; weak D call: TRBD1 (6 bases). The CDR3 spans 16 residues. V dropped 4 bases and J dropped 9 bases, with 26 bases sitting between them. Germline CDR1 is SGHRS and CDR2 is YFSETQ.

This clonotype was picked up a small number of times. The rearrangement uses TRBV20-1 and TRBJ2-5; 7 nucleotides match TRBD1. Germline CDR1 DFQATT, CDR2 SNEGSKA (reference sequence). The CDR3 length is 14 residues. The V segment lost 3 bases and the J segment 4 bases; nucleotides outside the gene matches: 8. As DNA, the CDR3 is TGCAGTGCTAGTAGCCGACAGGGTGGAGAGACCCAGTACTTC. Protein: CSASSRQGGETQYF.

The chain recombines TRBV27 with TRBJ2-7; D unresolved. This CDR3 has 15 residues. Trimming cost V 0 bases and J 9 bases, with 18 bases left between them. CDR1 and CDR2 from the germline V gene are MNHEY and SMNVEV (reference sequence). The CDR3 nucleotides are TGTGCCAGCAGTTTATCCCCTCGACTCCACCGGGCGCAGTACTTC. Translated, it gives CASSLSPRLHRAQYF.

The chain employs TRBV11-1 and TRBJ2-1; 13 nucleotides line up with TRBD2. Per germline, CDR1 SGHAT and CDR2 FQDESV (reference sequence). The CDR3 is 16 residues long. J lost 6 bases, V lost 3 bases, and 5 bases had no gene match. The CDR3 loop reads CASSFLTSGRVNEQFF. CDR3 DNA sequence: TGTGCCAGCAGCTTTCTTACTAGCGGGAGGGTCAATGAGCAGTTCTTC.

The chain couples TRBV20-1 to TRBJ2-3; TRBD2 aligns across 8 bases. CDR1 is DFQATT, CDR2 SNEGSKA, per germline (reference sequence). The CDR3 covers 14 residues. J was trimmed by 3 bases and V by 4 bases; bases with no gene match: 6. CDR3 sequence: CSAKREGRTDTQYF. The DNA for the CDR3 is TGCAGTGCTAAACGGGAGGGCCGGACAGATACGCAGTATTTT.

Only a few counts were recorded for this clonotype. The CDR3 sequence is CASSQDLMWGGGYTF. For the CDR3, the DNA is TGCGCCAGCAGCCAAGATCTTATGTGGGGAGGTGGCTACACCTTC. This rearrangement joins TRBV4-1 to TRBJ1-2, with unresolved D. V was cut by 0 bases and J by 7 bases, with 15 bases left in between. This CDR3 is 15 amino acids long. Germline CDR1 reads MGHRA; CDR2 reads YSYEKL.

This clonotype has ten or more counts. V and J are TRBV10-3 and TRBJ2-5, with D perhaps given as TRBD1 or TRBD2 (5 bases each). Trimming stripped 2 bases from V and 12 bases from J, with 13 bases between. The CDR3 loop spans 12 amino acids. Germline CDR1 and CDR2: ENHRY and SYGVKD. CDR3: CAISERSREKYF. CDR3 coding DNA: TGTGCCATCAGTGAGAGGTCCAGGGAGAAGTACTTC.

V usage is TRBV20-1 and J usage is TRBJ2-7; maybe TRBD2 (6 bases). The germline CDR1 and CDR2 sequences are DFQATT and SNEGSKA (reference sequence). The CDR3 contains 15 residues. Trimming pared 0 bases from V and 0 bases from J, leaving 12 bases between. The CDR3 region has the DNA TGCAGTGCTAGAGAATTGGAGGGCCTCTCCTACGAGCAGTACTTC. Its translation: CSARELEGLSYEQYF.

This clonotype was recorded at least ten times. The chain links TRBV2 to TRBJ1-1; TRBD1 matches 7 bases. Trimming removed 6 bases from V and 2 bases from J; junction bases left unmatched: 3. The CDR3 totals 13 residues. CDR1 and CDR2 (germline): SNHLY, FYNNEI. The CDR3 region is CASSGTVNTEAFF. In DNA, the CDR3 is TGTGCCAGCAGCGGGACAGTCAACACTGAAGCTTTCTTT.

In its sample, this clonotype was seen a few times. The chain couples TRBV15 to TRBJ1-4, with D unresolved. This CDR3 has 18 residues. V gave up 0 bases and J gave up 3 bases, with 17 bases separating them. Per the germline V gene, CDR1 is LNHNV and CDR2 is YYDKDF (reference sequence). CDR3 nucleotide sequence: TGTGCCACCAGCAGAGATCCATTAACCGGGCCCGCTAATGAAAAACTGTTTTTT. The encoded protein is CATSRDPLTGPANEKLFF. The whole variable domain, filled in from reference TRBV15 and TRBJ1-4, reads DAMVIQNPRYQVTQFGKPVTLSCSQTLNHNVMYWYQQKSSQAPKLLFHYYDKDFNNEADTPDNFQSRRPNTSFCFLDIRSPGLGDTAMYLCATSRDPLTGPANEKLFFGSGTQLSVL.